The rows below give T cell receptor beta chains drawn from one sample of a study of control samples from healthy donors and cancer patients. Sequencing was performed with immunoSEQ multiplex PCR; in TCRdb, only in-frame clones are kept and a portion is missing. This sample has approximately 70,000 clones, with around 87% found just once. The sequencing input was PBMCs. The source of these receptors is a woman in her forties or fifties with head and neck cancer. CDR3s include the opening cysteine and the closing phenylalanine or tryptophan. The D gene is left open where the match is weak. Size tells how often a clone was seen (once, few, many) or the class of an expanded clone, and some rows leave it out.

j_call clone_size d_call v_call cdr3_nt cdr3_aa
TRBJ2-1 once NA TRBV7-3 TGTGCCAGCAGCCTATCTGCGGGGAGCTCCTACAATGAGCAGTTCTTC CASSLSAGSSYNEQFF
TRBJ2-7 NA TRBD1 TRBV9 TGTGCCAGCAGCTCCGGACAGGGGCTCTACGAGCAGTACTTC CASSSGQGLYEQYF
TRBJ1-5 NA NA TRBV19 TGTGCCAGTAGTATCTCTGCCGTCCGATCAGAGCCCCAGCATTTT CASSISAVRSEPQHF
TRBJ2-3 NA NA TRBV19 TGTGCCAGTAGAGAAGCAGCCGTCGCCCCCACAGATACGCAGTATTTT CASREAAVAPTDTQYF
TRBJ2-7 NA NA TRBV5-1 TGCGCCAGCAGCTCTGCACCTCAGTCCTCCTACGAGCAGTACTTC CASSSAPQSSYEQYF
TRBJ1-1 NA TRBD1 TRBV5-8 TGTGCCAGCAGCCGCGGGACAGGGGGATTGGCTTTCTTT CASSRGTGGLAFF
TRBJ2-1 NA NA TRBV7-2 TGTGCCAGCAGCGAAACCGCCCTAAACAATGAGCAGTTCTTC CASSETALNNEQFF
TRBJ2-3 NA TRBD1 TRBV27 TGTGCCAGCAGTCCGGGACAGGACACAGATACGCAGTATTTT CASSPGQDTDTQYF
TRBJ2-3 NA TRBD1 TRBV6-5 TGTGCCAGCAGCCGGGACAGACCAGATACGCAGTATTTT CASSRDRPDTQYF
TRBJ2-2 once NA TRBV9 TGTGCCAGCAGCGTAGAATGGTACAGGCTGGGTGGCGGGGAGCTGTTTTTT CASSVEWYRLGGGELFF
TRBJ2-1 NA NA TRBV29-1 TGCAGCGTTGAAGTCCCCACTCACCAATCGAGCTCCTACAATGAGCAGTTCTTC CSVEVPTHQSSSYNEQFF
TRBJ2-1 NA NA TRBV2 TGTGCCAGCAGGGAATACAATGAGCAGTTCTTC CASREYNEQFF
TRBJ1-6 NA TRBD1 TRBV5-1 TGCGCCAGCAGCTGGGGACAGGCTAATTCACCCCTCCACTTT CASSWGQANSPLHF
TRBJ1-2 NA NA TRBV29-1 TGCAGCGTTGAATGGGTAGGGCGCTATGGCTACACCTTC CSVEWVGRYGYTF
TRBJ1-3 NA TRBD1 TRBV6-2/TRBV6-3 TGTGCCAGCAGTTACTCGACGGGACAGCCCTCTGGAAACACCATATATTTT CASSYSTGQPSGNTIYF
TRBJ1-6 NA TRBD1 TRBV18 TGTGCCAGCTCCGCTGACAGGGGTGTAGGTTCACCCCTCCACTTT CASSADRGVGSPLHF
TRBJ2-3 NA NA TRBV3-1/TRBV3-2 TGTGCCAGCAGCCAAGATCTTCACACAGATACGCAGTATTTT CASSQDLHTDTQYF
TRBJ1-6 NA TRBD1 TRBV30 TGTGCCTGGAGGTCCGGGACAGGCTTTCAACCCTATAATTCACCCCTCCACTTT CAWRSGTGFQPYNSPLHF
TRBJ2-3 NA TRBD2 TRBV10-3 TGTGCCATCAGTGATACTAGCGGGGGGTCAGGAGATACGCAGTATTTT CAISDTSGGSGDTQYF
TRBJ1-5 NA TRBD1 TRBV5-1 TGCGCCAGCAGCTTGGAGGGGGCTGGCAATCAGCCCCAGCATTTT CASSLEGAGNQPQHF
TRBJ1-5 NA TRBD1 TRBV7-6 TGTGCCAGCAGCTTATCCCCCCCCGGGGGACAGGGGGGAAATCAGCCCCAGCATTTT CASSLSPPGGQGGNQPQHF
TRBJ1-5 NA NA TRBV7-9 TGTGCCAGCAGCCCCGGCCGCCAAGTTGTCGAGCCCCAGCATTTT CASSPGRQVVEPQHF
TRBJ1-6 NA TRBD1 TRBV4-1 TGCGCCAGCAGCCTCCCAAGCCCCAGGGGGAATAATTCACCCCTCCACTTT CASSLPSPRGNNSPLHF
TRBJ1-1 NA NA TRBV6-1 TGTGCCAGCAGTGAATTACAACTGATATTGAACACTGAAGCTTTCTTT CASSELQLILNTEAFF
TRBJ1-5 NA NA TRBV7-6 TGTGCCAGCAGCTTAGGGGGAGGGTTCAATCAGCCCCAGCATTTT CASSLGGGFNQPQHF
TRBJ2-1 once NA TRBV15 TGTGCCACCAGCAGAGTTCTGGGGCAGGATGAGCAGTTCTTC CATSRVLGQDEQFF
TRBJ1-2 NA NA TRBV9 TGTGCCAGCAGCGTAGGTGAATCTGAATACACCTTC CASSVGESEYTF
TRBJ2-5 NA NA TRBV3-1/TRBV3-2 TGTGCCAGCAGCCACAACATTGGCGGGATGGGTTCGGAGACCCAGTACTTC CASSHNIGGMGSETQYF
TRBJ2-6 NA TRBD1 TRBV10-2 TGCGCCAGCAGGACAGGGGGCTCTGGGGCCAACGTCCTGACTTTC CASRTGGSGANVLTF
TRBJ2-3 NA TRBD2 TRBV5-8 TGTGCCAGCAGCTTGGGACGTAGCGGGGGTCTCACGCAGTATTTT CASSLGRSGGLTQYF
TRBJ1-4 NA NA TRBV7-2 TGTGCCAGCAGCCCGGACGGGACGTATGATGAAAAACTGTTTTTT CASSPDGTYDEKLFF
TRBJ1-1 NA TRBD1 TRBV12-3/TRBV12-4 TGTGCCAGCAGGGGACAGGGTGACGCTGAAGCTTTCTTT CASRGQGDAEAFF
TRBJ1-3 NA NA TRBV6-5 TGTGCCAGCAGTCAAAAATCGTCTGGAAACACCATATATTTT CASSQKSSGNTIYF
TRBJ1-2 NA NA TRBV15 TGTGCCACCAGCAGAGATAGAGGGAGCTTCTATGGCTACACCTTC CATSRDRGSFYGYTF
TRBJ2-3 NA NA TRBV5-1 TGCGCCAGCAGCTTGGGAGGGCCGGCCCGAGATACGCAGTATTTT CASSLGGPARDTQYF
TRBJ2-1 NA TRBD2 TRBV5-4 TGTGCCAGCAGCGACCCTAGACTAGCGGAAAGCTCCTACAATGAGCAGTTCTTC CASSDPRLAESSYNEQFF
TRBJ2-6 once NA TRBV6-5 TGTGCCAGCAGGCGGGGAGAGGCCGGGGCCAACGTCCTGACTTTC CASRRGEAGANVLTF
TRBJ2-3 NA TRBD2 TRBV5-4 TGTGCCAGCAGTTCTCCGGGACTACCCCCAGATACGCAGTATTTT CASSSPGLPPDTQYF
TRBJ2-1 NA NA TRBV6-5 TGTGCCACGGTGGGGACCAGCCTCAATGAGCAGTTCTTC CATVGTSLNEQFF
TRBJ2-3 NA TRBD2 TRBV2 TGTGCCAGCAGTGAAGGGCTAGCGGGGTCGACTAGCACAGATACGCAGTATTTT CASSEGLAGSTSTDTQYF
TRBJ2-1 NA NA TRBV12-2 TGTGCAAGTCGCTCACGAACTAGCGGGGCGGTTTACAATGAGCAGTTCTTC CASRSRTSGAVYNEQFF
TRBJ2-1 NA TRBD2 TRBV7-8 TGTGCCAGCAGCTTCCGGATAGCGGGGATCAATGAGCAGTTCTTC CASSFRIAGINEQFF
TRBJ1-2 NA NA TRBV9 TGTGCCAGCAGCTCCCGAAGTGGGGGGCCAGGGGCTTTCTCCTTC CASSSRSGGPGAFSF